This entry describes one TCR beta chain. What it binds is not known. The data were produced by immunoSEQ multiplex PCR, yet TCRdb's version contains in-frame clones alone and is incomplete. This repertoire shows tens of thousands of clones, almost 90% found once; its top ten account for about 9%. The data are from a study of PD-1 blockade in classical Hodgkin lymphoma. Study-level points and caveats: Newly diagnosed patients had diversity similar to the baseline diversity of complete responders.

Germline CDR1 and CDR2: SGHDT and YYEEEE. This CDR3 contains 16 residues. Trimming removed 5 bases at V and 3 bases at J, with 20 bases between. No patient escaped relapse after autologous stem cell transplantation, and brentuximab vedotin exposure varied. The origin of this receptor is a human donor with classical Hodgkin lymphoma. The sequencing here drew on peripheral blood mononuclear cells (PBMCs), taken at baseline. V usage is TRBV5-6 and J usage is TRBJ1-1; no clear D. The CDR3 here is CASSYRLQVLDTEAFF. CDR3 in DNA: TGTGCCAGCAGTTACCGGCTCCAGGTCCTTGACACTGAAGCTTTCTTT.